This T cell receptor beta chain was identified in a study of CD4 and CD8 cells across lung adenocarcinoma regions. TCRdb redid the calling of the PCR reads with MiXCR, one entry per CDR3 protein. The sample holds approximately 14,000 distinct CDR3 sequences, approximately 40% seen once. Germline CDR1 is MNHEY and CDR2 is SVGAGI. CDR3 size: 16 residues. The patients had localized lung adenocarcinoma, a non-small cell subtype. The chain uses TRBV6-5 and TRBJ2-1; 11 bases match TRBD1. The DNA end lines up better with TRBJ2-7; the J call may be wrong. Sequencing was carried out using CD4+ T cells from the center of a lung tumor. The receptor's source is a male donor with lung adenocarcinoma. The CD4 and CD8 labels of this study may be unreliable. CDR3 DNA: TGTGCCAGCAGTTACTCGTCCGGGACAGGGGGAGATGAGCAGTACTTC. Translation gives CASSYSSGTGGDEQYF.